This is a list of T cell receptor beta chains from one sample in a study of blood T cell repertoires in COVID-19. The assay was immunoSEQ multiplex PCR, and TCRdb's table has in-frame clones only and misses some. The sample records about 70,000 clones, roughly 74% being singletons. The specimen sequenced was peripheral blood. The source is a human donor in a cohort sampled during active COVID-19. Both conserved end residues are part of each CDR3. The D gene is left open where the match is weak. Not every row has a clone size; where given, it reads once, few, many or a size class.

TRBJ2-7 | TRBV21-1 | . | . | CASSKRDRPVNSAYEQYF | TGTGCCAGCAGCAAGAGGGACAGACCCGTAAACTCAGCCTACGAGCAGTACTTC
TRBJ2-1 | TRBV24-1 | . | . | CATSDRDSRQFF | TGTGCCACCAGTGACCGGGACTCAAGGCAGTTCTTC
TRBJ2-7 | TRBV5-1 | TRBD2 | . | CASSLGLSGRGVLYEQYF | TGCGCCAGCAGCTTGGGACTTAGCGGGAGGGGGGTATTGTACGAGCAGTACTTC
TRBJ2-3 | TRBV4-2 | . | . | CASSQDLATTNTDTQYF | TGTGCCAGCAGCCAAGATTTAGCGACGACCAACACAGATACGCAGTATTTT
TRBJ2-7 | TRBV25-1 | . | . | CASSELNTYEQYF | TGTGCCAGCAGTGAATTGAACACCTACGAGCAGTACTTC
TRBJ2-7 | TRBV2 | TRBD1 | . | CASSTGTGREQYF | TGTGCCAGCAGTACCGGGACAGGACGCGAGCAGTACTTC
TRBJ1-6 | TRBV6-5 | TRBD1 | . | CASSYSGQGPYSPLHF | TGTGCCAGCAGTTACTCGGGACAGGGACCCTATTCACCCCTCCACTTT
TRBJ2-4 | TRBV28 | . | . | CASSLLSFMSKNIQYF | TGTGCCAGCAGTTTACTTAGCTTTATGTCCAAAAACATTCAGTACTTC
TRBJ2-3 | TRBV7-9 | TRBD1 | . | CASRSIRDSPTDTQYF | TGTGCCAGCAGGTCGATTCGGGACAGCCCCACAGATACGCAGTATTTT
TRBJ2-2 | TRBV12-3/TRBV12-4 | TRBD2 | . | CASASGSRRELFF | TGTGCCAGCGCTAGCGGGAGCCGGAGGGAGCTGTTTTTT
TRBJ1-2 | TRBV10-3 | . | once | CAISEMAVSNYGYTF | TGTGCCATCAGTGAGATGGCGGTGTCTAACTATGGCTACACCTTC
TRBJ1-2 | TRBV6-5 | . | few | CASRTKQTINYGYTF | TGTGCCAGCAGGACCAAACAGACGATTAACTATGGCTACACCTTC
TRBJ2-5 | TRBV12-5 | . | few | CASGPLGGKETQYF | TGTGCTAGTGGTCCCCTGGGCGGGAAGGAGACCCAGTACTTC
TRBJ1-1 | TRBV6-5 | . | few | CASSKQAFMNTEAFF | TGTGCCAGCAGTAAACAGGCATTCATGAACACTGAAGCTTTCTTT
TRBJ2-5 | TRBV30 | TRBD2 | once | CAWGRLAGAETQYF | TGTGCCTGGGGGAGACTAGCGGGAGCCGAGACCCAGTACTTC
TRBJ2-1 | TRBV4-1 | TRBD1 | . | CASSQERTGAYNEQFF | TGCGCCAGCAGCCAAGAGAGGACAGGGGCTTACAATGAGCAGTTCTTC
TRBJ1-6 | TRBV28 | . | . | CASSLTQGTNSPLHF | TGTGCCAGCAGTTTAACTCAGGGGACAAATTCACCCCTCCACTTT
TRBJ2-7 | TRBV5-1 | . | . | CASSLVGGSYEQYF | TGCGCCAGCAGCTTGGTAGGGGGCTCCTACGAGCAGTACTTC
TRBJ2-7 | TRBV5-4 | TRBD2 | . | CASSLGTSGTYEQYF | TGTGCCAGCAGCTTGGGGACTAGCGGGACCTACGAGCAGTACTTC
TRBJ1-1 | TRBV18 | . | . | CASSQKQGANTEAFF | TGTGCCAGCTCACAGAAACAGGGAGCGAACACTGAAGCTTTCTTT
TRBJ2-7 | TRBV6-5 | TRBD1 | . | CASSYSSRTGFYEQYF | TGTGCCAGCAGTTACTCGAGTCGGACAGGGTTTTACGAGCAGTACTTC
TRBJ2-2 | TRBV14 | . | . | CASSQVRFTGELFF | TGTGCCAGCAGCCAAGTGCGATTCACCGGGGAGCTGTTTTTT
TRBJ1-3 | TRBV3-1/TRBV3-2 | . | . | CASSPQDGNTIYF | TGTGCCAGCAGCCCTCAGGATGGAAACACCATATATTTT
TRBJ1-1 | TRBV18 | TRBD1 | few | CASSPRSGTENTEAFF | TGTGCCAGCTCACCGCGCTCCGGGACAGAGAACACTGAAGCTTTCTTT
TRBJ2-5 | TRBV19 | . | many | CASSIRGSETQYF | TGTGCCAGTAGTATCCGGGGATCTGAGACCCAGTACTTC
TRBJ2-2 | TRBV9 | TRBD2 | . | CASSVGSGRADRELFF | TGTGCCAGCAGCGTAGGTAGCGGGAGGGCCGACAGGGAGCTGTTTTTT
TRBJ1-1 | TRBV28 | TRBD1 | . | CASSFGGQLSTEAFF | TGTGCCAGCAGTTTTGGGGGACAGCTGAGTACTGAAGCTTTCTTT
TRBJ1-3 | TRBV2 | TRBD1 | few | CASRALTGYSSGNTIYF | TGTGCCAGCAGGGCTCTGACAGGGTACAGCTCTGGAAACACCATATATTTT
TRBJ2-5 | TRBV5-1 | . | . | CASSNILGAQETQYF | TGCGCCAGCAGCAACATTCTAGGAGCGCAAGAGACCCAGTACTTC
TRBJ1-1 | TRBV5-6 | . | . | CASSSQGTEAFF | TGTGCCAGCAGCTCACAGGGAACTGAAGCTTTCTTT
TRBJ2-4 | TRBV30 | TRBD2 | . | CAWSDRRGSGNIQYF | TGTGCCTGGAGTGACCGACGCGGGAGCGGAAACATTCAGTACTTC
TRBJ1-2 | TRBV4-1 | . | . | CASSQEGRIPDYGYTF | TGCGCCAGCAGCCAAGAGGGGCGAATCCCAGACTATGGCTACACCTTC
TRBJ2-3 | TRBV6-1 | TRBD2 | . | CASSDLLAGVATQYF | TGTGCCAGCAGTGATTTACTAGCGGGAGTGGCTACGCAGTATTTT
TRBJ2-2 | TRBV9 | . | once | CASSFLFNTGELFF | TGTGCCAGCAGCTTTTTATTCAACACCGGGGAGCTGTTTTTT
TRBJ2-4 | TRBV6-2/TRBV6-3 | TRBD1 | few | CASSYYRGTKNIQYF | TGTGCCAGCAGTTATTACAGGGGGACAAAAAACATTCAGTACTTC
TRBJ2-7 | TRBV5-6 | TRBD2 | . | CASSLGYSGIQSYEQYF | TGTGCCAGCAGCTTAGGTTATAGCGGGATTCAATCCTACGAGCAGTACTTC
TRBJ1-4 | TRBV7-6 | . | . | CASSLPPGKTNEKLFF | TGTGCCAGCAGCCTACCCCCAGGGAAGACTAATGAAAAACTGTTTTTT
TRBJ2-7 | TRBV27 | TRBD2 | . | CASSLTSGRSYEQYF | TGTGCCAGCAGTTTGACTAGCGGGAGGAGCTACGAGCAGTACTTC
TRBJ2-7 | TRBV5-1 | TRBD2 | . | CASSLVGASGYEQYF | TGCGCCAGCAGCTTGGTAGGGGCTAGCGGGTACGAGCAGTACTTC
TRBJ2-7 | TRBV28 | TRBD1 | once | CASRPPGTGSFEQYF | TGTGCCAGCAGACCGCCCGGGACAGGCTCCTTCGAGCAGTACTTC
TRBJ2-7 | TRBV6-5 | TRBD2 | . | CASSQGLAGYEQYF | TGTGCCAGCAGCCAGGGACTAGCGGGCTACGAGCAGTACTTC
TRBJ2-3 | TRBV6-1 | TRBD2 | . | CASSEAKAGVPDTQYF | TGTGCCAGCAGTGAAGCGAAGGCGGGAGTCCCAGATACGCAGTATTTT
TRBJ2-7 | TRBV30 | . | . | CAWSVILYEQYF | TGTGCCTGGAGTGTAATCCTCTACGAGCAGTACTTC
TRBJ2-3 | TRBV27 | . | . | CASSTGEFTDTQYF | TGTGCCAGCAGCACCGGGGAATTCACAGATACGCAGTATTTT
TRBJ2-1 | TRBV7-9 | TRBD1 | . | CASSRQGGTEQFF | TGTGCCAGCAGCCGACAGGGGGGAACTGAGCAGTTCTTC
TRBJ2-7 | TRBV9 | . | once | CASSARQNPTYEQYF | TGTGCCAGCAGCGCTAGACAGAATCCAACCTACGAGCAGTACTTC
TRBJ2-5 | TRBV7-9 | TRBD1 | few | CASSPRTGGGETQYF | TGTGCCAGCAGCCCCCGGACAGGGGGAGGCGAGACCCAGTACTTC
TRBJ2-4 | TRBV13 | . | . | CASSLGRQENQYF | TGTGCCAGCAGCTTAGGCCGACAGGAGAATCAGTACTTC
TRBJ2-2 | TRBV12-3/TRBV12-4 | TRBD2 | . | CASSLAGGRELFF | TGTGCCAGCTCGCTAGCGGGAGGCCGGGAGCTGTTTTTT
TRBJ2-2 | TRBV2 | . | few | CASSPGLPPGELFF | TGTGCCAGCAGCCCGGGACTCCCTCCCGGGGAGCTGTTTTTT
TRBJ1-2 | TRBV18 | . | . | CASSPLQANYGYTF | TGTGCCAGCTCACCATTGCAGGCAAACTATGGCTACACCTTC
TRBJ2-1 | TRBV2 | TRBD2 | . | CASSWTRDNEQFF | TGTGCCAGCAGTTGGACTAGGGACAATGAGCAGTTCTTC
TRBJ2-6 | TRBV18 | TRBD1 | few | CASSPGTGPFGANVLTF | TGTGCCAGCTCGCCCGGGACAGGGCCATTTGGAGCCAACGTCCTGACTTTC
TRBJ2-3 | TRBV7-6 | . | . | CASSSTDTQYF | TGTGCCAGCAGCTCGACAGATACGCAGTATTTT
TRBJ2-1 | TRBV10-3 | . | . | CAISESLPNEQFF | TGTGCCATCAGTGAGTCACTTCCGAATGAGCAGTTCTTC
TRBJ2-7 | TRBV6-5 | TRBD1 | . | CASRGTGLGSYEQYF | TGTGCCAGCAGGGGGACAGGACTTGGCTCCTACGAGCAGTACTTC
TRBJ1-4 | TRBV6-5 | TRBD1 | few | CASGTGYIEKLFF | TGTGCCAGCGGGACAGGGTATATTGAAAAACTGTTTTTT
TRBJ2-1 | TRBV30 | . | . | CAWRQENIEQFF | TGTGCCTGGAGGCAAGAGAATATAGAGCAGTTCTTC
TRBJ2-7 | TRBV27 | TRBD2 | few | CASGLAVSYEQYF | TGTGCCAGCGGCCTAGCGGTCTCCTACGAGCAGTACTTC
TRBJ1-3 | TRBV28 | . | . | CATRGGATGNTIYF | TGTGCCACCCGAGGGGGGGCAACTGGAAACACCATATATTTT